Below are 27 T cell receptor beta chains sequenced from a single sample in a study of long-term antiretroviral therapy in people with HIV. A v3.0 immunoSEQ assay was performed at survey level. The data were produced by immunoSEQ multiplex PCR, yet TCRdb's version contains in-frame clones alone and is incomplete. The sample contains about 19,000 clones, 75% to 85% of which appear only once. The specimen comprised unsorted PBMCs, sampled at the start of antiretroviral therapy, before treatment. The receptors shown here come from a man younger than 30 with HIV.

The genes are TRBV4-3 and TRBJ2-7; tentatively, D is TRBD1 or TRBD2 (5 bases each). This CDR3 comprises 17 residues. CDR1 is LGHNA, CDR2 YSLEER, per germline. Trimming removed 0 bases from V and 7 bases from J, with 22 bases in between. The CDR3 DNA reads TGCGCCAGCAGCCAAGACCCGCCAGGGACCCTTCTGTCAGAGCAGTACTTC. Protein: CASSQDPPGTLLSEQYF.

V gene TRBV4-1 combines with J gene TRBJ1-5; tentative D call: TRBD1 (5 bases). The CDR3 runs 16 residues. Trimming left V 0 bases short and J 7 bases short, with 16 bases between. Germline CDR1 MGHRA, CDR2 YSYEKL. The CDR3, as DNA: TGCGCCAGCAGCCAAGAATCGGCGGGGGGAGGGCAGCCCCAGCATTTT. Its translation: CASSQESAGGGQPQHF.

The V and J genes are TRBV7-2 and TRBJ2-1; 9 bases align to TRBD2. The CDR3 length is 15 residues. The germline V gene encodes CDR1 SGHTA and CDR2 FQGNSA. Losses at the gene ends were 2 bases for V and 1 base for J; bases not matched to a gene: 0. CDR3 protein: CASSLLAGSYNEQFF. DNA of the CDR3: TGTGCCAGCAGCTTACTAGCGGGGTCCTACAATGAGCAGTTCTTC.

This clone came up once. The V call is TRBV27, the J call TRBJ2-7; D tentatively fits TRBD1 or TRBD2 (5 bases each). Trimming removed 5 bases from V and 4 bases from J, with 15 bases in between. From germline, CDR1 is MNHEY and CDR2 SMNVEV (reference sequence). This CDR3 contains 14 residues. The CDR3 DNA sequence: TGTGCCAGCAGTCCCTCAAGGGGACCTTACGAGCAGTACTTC. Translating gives CASSPSRGPYEQYF.

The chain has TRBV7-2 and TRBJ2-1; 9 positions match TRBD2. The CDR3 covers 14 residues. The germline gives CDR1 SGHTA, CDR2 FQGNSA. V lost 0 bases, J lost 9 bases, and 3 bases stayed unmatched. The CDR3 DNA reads TGTGCCAGCAGCTTAGCGGCTAGCGGGGTTGAGCAGTTCTTC. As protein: CASSLAASGVEQFF.

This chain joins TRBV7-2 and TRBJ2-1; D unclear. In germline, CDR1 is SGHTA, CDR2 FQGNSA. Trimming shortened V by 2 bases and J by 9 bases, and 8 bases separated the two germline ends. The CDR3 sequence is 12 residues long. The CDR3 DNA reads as TGTGCCAGCAGCTTATTCCGAGGTGAGCAGTTCTTC. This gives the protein CASSLFRGEQFF.

Here the CDR3 reads CASSRLGGSTDTQYF. CDR3 sequence (DNA): TGCGCCAGCAGCCGCCTGGGGGGGAGCACAGATACGCAGTATTTT. This chain uses TRBV5-1 with TRBJ2-3; TRBD2 matches 7 bases. The CDR3 is 15 residues long. V gave up 4 bases and J gave up 0 bases; unmatched junction bases: 5. CDR1 SGHRS and CDR2 YFSETQ come from the germline V gene.

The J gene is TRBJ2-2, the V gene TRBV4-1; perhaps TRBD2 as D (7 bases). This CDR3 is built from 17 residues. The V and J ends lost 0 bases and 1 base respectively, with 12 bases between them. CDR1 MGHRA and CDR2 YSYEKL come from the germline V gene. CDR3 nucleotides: TGCGCCAGCAGCCAAGAGGGAGGGGGTCGGAACACCGGGGAGCTGTTTTTT. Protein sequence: CASSQEGGGRNTGELFF.

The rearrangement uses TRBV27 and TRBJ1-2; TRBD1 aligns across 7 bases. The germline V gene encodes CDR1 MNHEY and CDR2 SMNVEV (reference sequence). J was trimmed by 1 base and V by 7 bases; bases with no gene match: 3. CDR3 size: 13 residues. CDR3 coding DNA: TGTGCCAGCAAAAGACAGGGTAACTATGGCTACACCTTC. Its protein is CASKRQGNYGYTF.

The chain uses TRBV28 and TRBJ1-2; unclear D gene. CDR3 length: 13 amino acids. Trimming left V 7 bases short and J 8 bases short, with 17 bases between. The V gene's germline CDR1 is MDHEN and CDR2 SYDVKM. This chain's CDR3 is CASTFKAAYGYTF. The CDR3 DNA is TGTGCCAGCACTTTCAAGGCGGCCTACGGCTACACCTTC.

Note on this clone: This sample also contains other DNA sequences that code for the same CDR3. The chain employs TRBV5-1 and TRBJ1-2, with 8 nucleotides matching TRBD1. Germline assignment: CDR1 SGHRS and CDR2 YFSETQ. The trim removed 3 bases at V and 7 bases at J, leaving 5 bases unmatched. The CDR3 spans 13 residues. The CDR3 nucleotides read TGCGCCAGCAGCTCGGGGACAGGCTCTGGCTACACCTTC. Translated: CASSSGTGSGYTF.

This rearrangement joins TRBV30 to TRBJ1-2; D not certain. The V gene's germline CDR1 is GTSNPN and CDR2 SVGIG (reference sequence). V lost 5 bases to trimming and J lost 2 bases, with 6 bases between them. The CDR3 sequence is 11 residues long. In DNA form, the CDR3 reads TGTGCCTGGGGCCGAAACTATGGCTACACCTTC. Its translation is CAWGRNYGYTF. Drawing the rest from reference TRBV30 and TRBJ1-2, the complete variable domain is SQTIHQWPATLVQPVGSPLSLECTVEGTSNPNLYWYRQAAGRGLQLLFYSVGIGQISSEVPQNLSASRPQDRQFILSSKKLLLSDSGFYLCAWGRNYGYTFGSGTRLTVV.

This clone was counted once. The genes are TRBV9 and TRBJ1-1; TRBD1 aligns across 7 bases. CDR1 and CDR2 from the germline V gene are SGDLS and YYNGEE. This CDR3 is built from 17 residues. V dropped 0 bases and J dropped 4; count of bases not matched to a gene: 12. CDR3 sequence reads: CASSVGPQGHSGTEAFF. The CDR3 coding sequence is TGTGCCAGCAGCGTAGGGCCACAGGGGCATTCAGGCACTGAAGCTTTCTTT.

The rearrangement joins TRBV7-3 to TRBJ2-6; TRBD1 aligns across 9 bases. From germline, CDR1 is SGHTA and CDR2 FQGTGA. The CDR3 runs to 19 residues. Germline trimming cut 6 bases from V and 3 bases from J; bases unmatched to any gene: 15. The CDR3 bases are TGTGCCAGCAGGCAAGGCCTCGGGACAGGGTATGATGGGGCCAACGTCCTGACTTTC. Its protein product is CASRQGLGTGYDGANVLTF.

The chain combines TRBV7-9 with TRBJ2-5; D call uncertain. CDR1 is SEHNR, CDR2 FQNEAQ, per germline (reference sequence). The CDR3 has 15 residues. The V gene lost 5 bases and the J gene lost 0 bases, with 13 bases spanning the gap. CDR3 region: CASSPLFGYQETQYF. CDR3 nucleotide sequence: TGTGCCAGCAGCCCCCTGTTTGGGTACCAAGAGACCCAGTACTTC.

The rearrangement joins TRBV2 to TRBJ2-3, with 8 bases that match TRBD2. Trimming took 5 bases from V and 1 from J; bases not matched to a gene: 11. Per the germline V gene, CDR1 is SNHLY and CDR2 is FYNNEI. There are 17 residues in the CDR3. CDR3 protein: CASSSGIFSGGTDTQYF. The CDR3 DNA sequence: TGTGCCAGCAGTTCCGGGATATTTAGCGGGGGCACAGATACGCAGTATTTT.

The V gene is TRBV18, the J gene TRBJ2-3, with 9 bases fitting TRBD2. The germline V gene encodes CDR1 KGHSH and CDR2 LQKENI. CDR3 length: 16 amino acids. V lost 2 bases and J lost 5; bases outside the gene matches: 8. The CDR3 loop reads CASSPGAGGPKDTQYF. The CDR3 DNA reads TGTGCCAGCTCACCAGGGGCGGGAGGGCCAAAAGATACGCAGTATTTT.

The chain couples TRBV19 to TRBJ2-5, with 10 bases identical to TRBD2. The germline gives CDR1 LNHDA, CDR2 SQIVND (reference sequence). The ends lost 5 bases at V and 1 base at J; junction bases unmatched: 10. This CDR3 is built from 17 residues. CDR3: CASSPWTSGLGQETQYF. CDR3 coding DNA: TGTGCCAGTAGTCCCTGGACTAGCGGACTGGGCCAAGAGACCCAGTACTTC.

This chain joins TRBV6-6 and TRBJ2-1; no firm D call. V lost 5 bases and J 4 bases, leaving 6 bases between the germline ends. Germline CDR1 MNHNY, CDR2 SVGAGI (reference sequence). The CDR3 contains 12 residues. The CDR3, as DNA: TGTGCCAGCAGTGCGGCATACAATGAGCAGTTCTTC. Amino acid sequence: CASSAAYNEQFF.

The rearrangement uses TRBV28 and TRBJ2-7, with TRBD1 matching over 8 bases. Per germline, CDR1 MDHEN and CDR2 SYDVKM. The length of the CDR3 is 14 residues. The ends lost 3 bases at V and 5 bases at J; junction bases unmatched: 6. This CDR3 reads CASSFRTGLHEQYF. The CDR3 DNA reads TGTGCCAGCAGTTTCCGGACAGGGTTGCACGAGCAGTACTTC.

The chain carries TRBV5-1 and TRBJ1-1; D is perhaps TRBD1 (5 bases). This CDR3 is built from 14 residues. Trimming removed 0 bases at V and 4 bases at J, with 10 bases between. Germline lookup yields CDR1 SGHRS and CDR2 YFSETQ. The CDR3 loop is CASSLGGGRTEAFF. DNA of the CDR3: TGCGCCAGCAGCTTGGGTGGGGGTCGCACTGAAGCTTTCTTT.

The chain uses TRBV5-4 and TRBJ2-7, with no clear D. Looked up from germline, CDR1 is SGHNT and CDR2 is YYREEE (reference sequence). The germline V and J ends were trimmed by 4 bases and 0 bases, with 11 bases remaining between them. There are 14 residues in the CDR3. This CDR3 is CASSLTLSSYEQYF. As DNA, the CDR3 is TGTGCCAGCAGCCTTACCCTGAGCTCCTACGAGCAGTACTTC.

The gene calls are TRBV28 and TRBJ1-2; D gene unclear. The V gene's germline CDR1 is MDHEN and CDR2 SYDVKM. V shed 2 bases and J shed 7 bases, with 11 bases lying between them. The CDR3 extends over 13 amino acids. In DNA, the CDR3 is TGTGCCAGCAGTTTACCAACGCTGGGTGGCTACACCTTC. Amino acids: CASSLPTLGGYTF.

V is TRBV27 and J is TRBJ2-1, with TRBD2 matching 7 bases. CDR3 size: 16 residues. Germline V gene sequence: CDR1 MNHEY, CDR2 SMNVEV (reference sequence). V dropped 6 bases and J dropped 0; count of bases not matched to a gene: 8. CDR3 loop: CASSQSGASSYNEQFF. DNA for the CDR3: TGTGCCAGCAGCCAAAGCGGGGCAAGCTCCTACAATGAGCAGTTCTTC.

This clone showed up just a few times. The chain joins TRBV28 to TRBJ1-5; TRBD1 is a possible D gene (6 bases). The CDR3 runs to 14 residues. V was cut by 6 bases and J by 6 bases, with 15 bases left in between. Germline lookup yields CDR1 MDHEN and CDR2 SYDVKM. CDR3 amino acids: CASRSYREGQPQHF. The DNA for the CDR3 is TGTGCCAGCAGATCATACAGGGAAGGTCAGCCCCAGCATTTT.

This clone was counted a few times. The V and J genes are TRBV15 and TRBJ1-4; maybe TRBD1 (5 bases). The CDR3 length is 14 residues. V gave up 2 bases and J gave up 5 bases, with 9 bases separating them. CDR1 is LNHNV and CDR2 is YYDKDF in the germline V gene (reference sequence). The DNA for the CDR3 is TGTGCCACCAGCAGACAACAGGCGAATGAAAAACTGTTTTTT. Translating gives CATSRQQANEKLFF.

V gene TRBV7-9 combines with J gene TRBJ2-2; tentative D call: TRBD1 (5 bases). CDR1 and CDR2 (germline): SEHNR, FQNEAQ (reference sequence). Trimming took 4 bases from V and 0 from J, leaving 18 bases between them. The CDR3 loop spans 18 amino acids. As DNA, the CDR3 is TGTGCCAGCAGCTCCCTTGGTGACAGCAGAGCGAACACCGGGGAGCTGTTTTTT. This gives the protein CASSSLGDSRANTGELFF. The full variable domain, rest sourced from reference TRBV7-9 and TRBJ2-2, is DTGVSQNPRHKITKRGQNVTFRCDPISEHNRLYWYRQTLGQGPEFLTYFQNEAQLEKSRLLSDRFSAERPKGSFSTLEIQRTEQGDSAMYLCASSSLGDSRANTGELFFGEGSRLTVL.